This entry describes one T cell receptor beta chain. Its target is unknown. Produced via immunoSEQ multiplex PCR; TCRdb's table is partial and in-frame only. The data contain around 120,000 clones, approximately 96% of them singletons. Germline V gives CDR1 MNHEY, CDR2 SMNVEV (reference sequence). The V and J ends lost 5 bases and 6 bases respectively, with 17 bases between them. This CDR3 is built from 15 residues. The data were obtained in a study of T cell responses to AZD1222 COVID-19 vaccine. Study as a whole: Second-dose timings of about 4 or about 12 weeks were pooled. General study results and limits: The study reported that nearly half of spike-specific TCRs target unmutated variant regions. Distributed over spike, vaccine-associated CD4 TCRs predominated at 160-218 and 743-854. The donor group comprised mostly white British people and more females; the analysis possibly underestimated clonal diversity.

V gene TRBV27 combines with J gene TRBJ1-5; a weak D match, TRBD1 (5 bases). The sequenced sample was peripheral blood, obtained on day 0 of AZD1222 vaccination. This sequence was found in an adult in good health. The CDR3 is CASSLLGVGVQPQHF. The DNA of the CDR3 is TGTGCCAGCAGTCTACTGGGGGTGGGGGTTCAGCCCCAGCATTTT.